The clone carrying this T cell receptor beta chain appeared once. During colonoscopy, one to two rectal pinch biopsies were collected. The data were taken from a study of pediatric ulcerative colitis. Trimming shortened V by 1 base and J by 0 bases, and 4 bases separated the two germline ends. The CDR3 runs to 13 residues. Germline loops: CDR1 SGHRS, CDR2 YFSETQ. Sequencing was performed with immunoSEQ multiplex PCR; in TCRdb, only in-frame clones are kept and a portion is missing. The sample shows over 20,000 clones, about three quarters of them seen only once. This chain uses TRBV5-1 with TRBJ1-1; no reliable D call. Sequenced: gut tissue. This receptor was obtained from a boy younger than 18 with severe ulcerative colitis. CDR3 region: CASSLNLNTEAFF. CDR3 bases: TGCGCCAGCAGCTTGAATCTGAACACTGAAGCTTTCTTT.